These T cell receptor beta chains were read from a single sample in a study of T-cell memory formation after mild COVID-19. A single record per CDR3 protein comes from TCRdb applying MiXCR to the 5' RACE reads. The sample includes around 220,000 distinct CDR3 sequences, around 15% of them seen just once. Sequenced sample: PBMCs or a T cell subset sorted from them (not recorded which). The receptors were sampled from a man aged 18 to 35 who had mild COVID-19 (a few samples of this study predate the infection). Cell type and time point are not known. Each CDR3 is given with its conserved first and last residue. The order of the fields is CDR3 protein, CDR3 DNA, V gene, J gene, clone size, D gene. A D gene is named only where the DNA matches it firmly. Clone size is stated in some rows and not others, as once, few, many or a class when expanded.

CASSPRGGSTEAFF,TGCGCCAGCAGCCCCCGGGGAGGGTCCACTGAAGCTTTCTTT,TRBV5-1,TRBJ1-1,few,-
CASSRTGTGGGGELFF,TGTGCCAGCAGTCGAACCGGGACAGGGGGTGGCGGGGAGCTGTTTTTT,TRBV7-2,TRBJ2-2,few,TRBD1
CAISESWVQPQHF,TGTGCCATCAGTGAGTCTTGGGTCCAGCCCCAGCATTTT,TRBV10-3,TRBJ1-5,-,-
CASSLTSGRTDTQYF,TGTGCCAGCAGCTTAACTAGCGGGCGCACAGATACGCAGTATTTT,TRBV7-3,TRBJ2-3,few,TRBD2
CASSEGLAGVGEQFF,TGTGCCAGCAGTGAGGGTCTAGCGGGGGTGGGTGAGCAGTTCTTC,TRBV6-1,TRBJ2-1,few,TRBD2
CASSREGINNEQFF,TGTGCCAGCAGCCGCGAAGGGATAAACAATGAGCAGTTCTTC,TRBV4-2,TRBJ2-1,many,-
CAISDGGQETQYF,TGTGCCATCAGTGACGGGGGGCAAGAGACCCAGTACTTC,TRBV10-3,TRBJ2-5,-,TRBD2
CASSLETLNYGYTF,TGTGCCAGCAGTTTGGAGACGCTTAACTATGGCTACACCTTC,TRBV12-3/TRBV12-4,TRBJ1-2,few,-
CASGTRDYEQYF,TGTGCCAGCGGTACCCGGGACTACGAGCAGTACTTC,TRBV7-9,TRBJ2-7,-,-
CSASTGGGGQPQHF,TGCAGTGCTAGTACAGGGGGCGGGGGTCAGCCCCAGCATTTT,TRBV20-1,TRBJ1-5,-,TRBD1
CASSLDGAGSYEQYF,TGTGCCAGCAGCTTAGACGGCGCGGGGTCCTACGAGCAGTACTTC,TRBV7-2,TRBJ2-7,few,-
CSAPGRGPDTQYF,TGCAGTGCTCCGGGGCGGGGCCCAGATACGCAGTATTTT,TRBV20-1,TRBJ2-3,many,-
CASSLMEETQYF,TGTGCCAGCAGTTTAATGGAAGAGACCCAGTACTTC,TRBV12-3/TRBV12-4,TRBJ2-5,few,-